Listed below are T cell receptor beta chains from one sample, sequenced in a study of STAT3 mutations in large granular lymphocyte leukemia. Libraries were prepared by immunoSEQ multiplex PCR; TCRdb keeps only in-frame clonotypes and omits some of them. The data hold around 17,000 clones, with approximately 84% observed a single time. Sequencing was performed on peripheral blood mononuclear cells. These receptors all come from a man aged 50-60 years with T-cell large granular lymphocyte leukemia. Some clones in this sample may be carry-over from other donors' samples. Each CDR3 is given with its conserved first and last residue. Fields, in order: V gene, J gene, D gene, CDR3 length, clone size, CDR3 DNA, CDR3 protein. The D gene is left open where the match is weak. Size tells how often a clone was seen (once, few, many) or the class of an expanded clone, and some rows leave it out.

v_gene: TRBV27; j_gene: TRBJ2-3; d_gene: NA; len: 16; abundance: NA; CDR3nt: TGTGCCAGCAGTTTCTACCCGGTTAGGGGCACAGATACGCAGTATTTT; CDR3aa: CASSFYPVRGTDTQYF
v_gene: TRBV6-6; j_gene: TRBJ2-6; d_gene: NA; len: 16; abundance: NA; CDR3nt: TGTGCCAGCAGTAACCCTAAGAGCTCTGGGGCCAACGTCCTGACTTTC; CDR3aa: CASSNPKSSGANVLTF
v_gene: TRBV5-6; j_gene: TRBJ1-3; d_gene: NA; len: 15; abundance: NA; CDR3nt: TGTGCCAGCAGCCCGGACAAAAACTCTGGAAACACCATATATTTT; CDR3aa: CASSPDKNSGNTIYF
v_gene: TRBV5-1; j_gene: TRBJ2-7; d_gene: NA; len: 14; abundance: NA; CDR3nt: TGCGCCAGCAGCTCCGTAGGACAAAGCTACGAGCAGTACTTC; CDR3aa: CASSSVGQSYEQYF
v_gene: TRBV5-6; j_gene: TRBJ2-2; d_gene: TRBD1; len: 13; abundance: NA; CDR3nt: TGTGCCAGCAGCGGGACAGGGGCCGGGGAGCTGTTTTTT; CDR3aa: CASSGTGAGELFF
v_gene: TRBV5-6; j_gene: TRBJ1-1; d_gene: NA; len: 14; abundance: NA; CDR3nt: TGTGCCAGCAGCCTCCCTCTCAGGGGCACTGAAGCTTTCTTT; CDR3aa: CASSLPLRGTEAFF
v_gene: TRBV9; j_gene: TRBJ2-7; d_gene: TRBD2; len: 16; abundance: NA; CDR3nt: TGTGCCAGCAGCGTAGCCCCTACTAGCGGGAGTGGGGAGCAGTACTTC; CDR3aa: CASSVAPTSGSGEQYF
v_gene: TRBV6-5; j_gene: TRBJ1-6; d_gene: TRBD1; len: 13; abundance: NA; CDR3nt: TGTGCCAGCGGGGGACAGGGTTTTTCACCCCTCCACTTT; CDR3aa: CASGGQGFSPLHF
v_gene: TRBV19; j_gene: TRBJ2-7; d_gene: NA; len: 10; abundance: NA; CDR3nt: TGTGCCAGTAGTATGGCCGAGCAGTACTTC; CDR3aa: CASSMAEQYF
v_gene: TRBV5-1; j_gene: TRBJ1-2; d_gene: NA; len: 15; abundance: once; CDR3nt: TGCGCCAGCAGCTTGGACAGCGGGGATATATATGGCTACACCTTC; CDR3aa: CASSLDSGDIYGYTF
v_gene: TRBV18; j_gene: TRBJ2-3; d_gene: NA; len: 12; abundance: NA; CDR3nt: TGTGCCAGCTCACCGGTCCCAAGTACGCAGTATTTT; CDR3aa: CASSPVPSTQYF
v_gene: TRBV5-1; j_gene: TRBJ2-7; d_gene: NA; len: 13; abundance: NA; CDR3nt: TGCGCCAGCAGCCCCCAGCCCCCCTACGAGCAGTACTTC; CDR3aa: CASSPQPPYEQYF
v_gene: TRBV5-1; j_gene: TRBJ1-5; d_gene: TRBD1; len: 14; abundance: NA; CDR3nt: TGCGCCAGCAGCCCAACAGGGGCCCATCAGCCCCAGCATTTT; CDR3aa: CASSPTGAHQPQHF
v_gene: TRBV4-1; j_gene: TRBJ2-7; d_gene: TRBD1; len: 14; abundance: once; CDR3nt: TGCGCCAGCAGCCCCCGGACAGGGCGAAACGAGCAGTACTTC; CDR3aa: CASSPRTGRNEQYF
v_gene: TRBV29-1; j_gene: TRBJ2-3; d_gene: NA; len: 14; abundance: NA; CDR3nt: TGCAGCGGCGAAGGGGGAGCTCGAGCAGATACGCAGTATTTT; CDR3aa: CSGEGGARADTQYF
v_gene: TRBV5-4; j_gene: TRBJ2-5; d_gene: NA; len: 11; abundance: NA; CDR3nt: TGTGCCAGCAGCTCTTCCGGGGCCCAGTACTTC; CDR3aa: CASSSSGAQYF
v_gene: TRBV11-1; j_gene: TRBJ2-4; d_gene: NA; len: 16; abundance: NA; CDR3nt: TGTGCCAGCAGCTCTTCCAGGGGAGTAGCCAAAAACATTCAGTACTTC; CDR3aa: CASSSSRGVAKNIQYF
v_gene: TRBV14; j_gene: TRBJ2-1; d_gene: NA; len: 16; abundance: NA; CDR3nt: TGTGCCAGCAGCCAAGATCTAACAGCCTGGGGCAATGAGCAGTTCTTC; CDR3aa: CASSQDLTAWGNEQFF
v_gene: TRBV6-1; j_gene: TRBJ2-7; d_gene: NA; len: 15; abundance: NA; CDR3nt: TGTGCCAGCAGTGAACGGTCAGGGTTTAATGGCGAGCAGTACTTC; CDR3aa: CASSERSGFNGEQYF
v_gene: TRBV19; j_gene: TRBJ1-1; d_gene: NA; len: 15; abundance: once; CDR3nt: TGTGCCAGTAGTATAAACCCAGGGCCAGGGGCTGAAGCTTTCTTT; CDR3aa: CASSINPGPGAEAFF
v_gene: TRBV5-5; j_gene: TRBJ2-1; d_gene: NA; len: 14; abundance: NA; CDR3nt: TGTGCCAGCAGCCTCAGGGGTTCCTACAATGAGCAGTTCTTC; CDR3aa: CASSLRGSYNEQFF
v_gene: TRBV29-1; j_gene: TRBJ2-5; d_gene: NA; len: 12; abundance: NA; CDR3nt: TGCAGCGTTGAAGAGCTAGGGGAGACCCAGTACTTC; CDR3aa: CSVEELGETQYF
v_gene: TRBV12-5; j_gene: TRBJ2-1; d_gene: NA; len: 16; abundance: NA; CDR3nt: TGTGCTAGTGGTTTGGTACGGGGACTTACAAACAATGAGCAGTTCTTC; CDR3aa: CASGLVRGLTNNEQFF
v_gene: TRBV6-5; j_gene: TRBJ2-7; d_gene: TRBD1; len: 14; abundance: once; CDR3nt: TGTGCCAGCACCCCCCCCGGGACAGGGGGCGAGCAGTACTTC; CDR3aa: CASTPPGTGGEQYF
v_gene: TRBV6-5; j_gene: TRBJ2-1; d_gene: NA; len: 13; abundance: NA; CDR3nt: TGTGCCACAAGAAGCGGAGGAGGGAATGAGCAGTTCTTC; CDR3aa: CATRSGGGNEQFF
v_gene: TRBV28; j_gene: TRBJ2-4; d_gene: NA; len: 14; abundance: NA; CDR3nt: TGTGCCAGCGCAGGTCCAGGGGACAAAAACATTCAGTACTTC; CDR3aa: CASAGPGDKNIQYF
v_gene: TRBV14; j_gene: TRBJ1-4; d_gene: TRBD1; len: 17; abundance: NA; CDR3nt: TGTGCCAGCAGCCAAGATAGGAACAGGGGAACTAATGAAAAACTGTTTTTT; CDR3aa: CASSQDRNRGTNEKLFF
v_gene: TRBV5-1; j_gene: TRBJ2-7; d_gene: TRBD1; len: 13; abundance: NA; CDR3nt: TGCGCCAGCAGCTTAAGACAGGGGGGCGAGCAGTACTTC; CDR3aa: CASSLRQGGEQYF
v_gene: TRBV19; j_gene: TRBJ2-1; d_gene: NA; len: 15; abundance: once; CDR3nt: TGTGCCAGTAGTACTCGGCACCTAGGCTACAATGAGCAGTTCTTC; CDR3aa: CASSTRHLGYNEQFF
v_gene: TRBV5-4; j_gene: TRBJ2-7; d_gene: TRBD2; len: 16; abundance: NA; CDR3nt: TGTGCCAGCAGCTTGGTACCGAGCGGGGGAAGTTACGAGCAGTACTTC; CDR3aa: CASSLVPSGGSYEQYF
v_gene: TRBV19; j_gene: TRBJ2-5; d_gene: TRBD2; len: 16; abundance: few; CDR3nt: TGTGCCAGTACTCCTACTAGCGGGAGTCACCAAGAGACCCAGTACTTC; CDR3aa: CASTPTSGSHQETQYF
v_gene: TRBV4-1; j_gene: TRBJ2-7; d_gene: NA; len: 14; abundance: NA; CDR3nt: TGCGCCAGCAGCCAAGGAGCGAGCTCCTACGAGCAGTACTTC; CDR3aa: CASSQGASSYEQYF